This T cell receptor (beta chain) was sequenced during a study of T-cell reconstitution after alpha-beta-depleted transplantation in children. Researchers prepared the TCRbeta library using unique molecular identifiers, the study reports. TCRdb itself ran the PCR reads through MiXCR, one entry per CDR3 protein. Among roughly 500,000 distinct CDR3 sequences listed, about 33% were seen once. The V segment lost 6 bases and the J segment 1 base; nucleotides outside the gene matches: 4. The CDR3 length is 14 residues. CDR1 DFQATT and CDR2 SNEGSKA come from the germline V gene (reference sequence). This material consisted of PBMCs from the stem cell graft donor, taken from the stem cell graft. The chain employs TRBV20-1 and TRBJ2-2; TRBD2 matches at 8 bases. The source is a human donor who donated a stem cell graft to a child with aplastic anemia. The CDR3 coding sequence is TGCAGTGCGATAGCGGGATGGAACACCGGGGAGCTGTTTTTT. This codes for CSAIAGWNTGELFF.